Each of the 7 T cell receptor beta chains below was sequenced from the same sample in a study of shared clonotypes between healthy human individuals. Here immunoSEQ multiplex PCR was the method, and the copy in TCRdb shows in-frame clones only, minus some. Of about 460,000 clones listed, approximately 80% are singletons. The sequenced sample consisted of PBMCs. These receptor sequences come from a woman aged 40 to 55 in good health. Some clones in this sample may be carry-over from other donors' samples.

This clone has only one observation. The gene calls are TRBV18 and TRBJ2-2, with 13 bases aligning to TRBD2. With 3 bases clipped from V and 8 bases from J, the junction kept 12 bases outside the gene matches. The CDR3 contains 18 residues. Per germline, CDR1 KGHSH and CDR2 LQKENI. The CDR3 sequence: CASSPGTSGIIGPGELFF. CDR3 in DNA: TGTGCCAGCTCACCTGGGACTAGCGGGATCATTGGTCCGGGGGAGCTGTTTTTT.

V is TRBV28 and J is TRBJ2-7, with 7 bases aligning to TRBD1. This CDR3 spans 12 amino acids. The germline gives CDR1 MDHEN, CDR2 SYDVKM. After removal of 4 bases from V and 4 bases from J, the junction contained 1 base not matched to a gene. The DNA for the CDR3 is TGTGCCAGCAGTTGGGGACAGTACGAGCAGTACTTC. This sequence encodes CASSWGQYEQYF.

The V call is TRBV28, the J call TRBJ1-2; 8 bases align to TRBD1. The CDR3 consists of 14 residues. Trimming took 6 bases from V and 6 from J; bases not matched to a gene: 9. In germline, CDR1 is MDHEN, CDR2 SYDVKM. The CDR3, as DNA: TGTGCCAGCAGCCCACCCCACAGGGGGGATGGCTACACCTTC. It encodes CASSPPHRGDGYTF.

This clone was detected ten times or more. This CDR3 is also generated by other DNA sequences in the sample. J is TRBJ2-7 and V is TRBV5-1, with D possibly TRBD1 on 7 matching bases. Between the trimmed V and J ends, which lost 0 bases and 3 bases, there was a span of 10 bases. The germline V gene has CDR1 SGHRS and CDR2 YFSETQ. The CDR3 runs to 14 residues. The CDR3 protein is CASSLAGDSYEQYF. The CDR3 DNA reads as TGCGCCAGCAGCTTGGCGGGGGACAGCTACGAGCAGTACTTC.

This chain links TRBV28 with TRBJ1-2; D is ambiguous. V shed 8 bases and J shed 8 bases, with 21 bases lying between them. The CDR3 extends over 14 amino acids. CDR1 is MDHEN, CDR2 SYDVKM, per germline. The CDR3 reads CASSRADRNSGYTF. CDR3 bases: TGTGCCAGCTCGCGGGCGGATCGTAACAGCGGCTACACCTTC.

The CDR3 loop reads CASKLQGDTGELFF. CDR3 nucleotides: TGTGCCAGCAAGTTGCAGGGTGACACCGGGGAGCTGTTTTTT. The chain links TRBV6-1 to TRBJ2-2, with D perhaps TRBD1 (5 bases). The V end was cut by 7 bases, the J end by 3 bases, with 12 bases between. Germline V gene sequence: CDR1 MNHNS, CDR2 SASEGT. This CDR3 is built from 14 residues.

This chain links TRBV27 with TRBJ2-7, with D possibly TRBD2 on 6 matching bases. Deletions cut 0 bases from V and 0 bases from J, with 12 bases between. The CDR3 contains 16 residues. Germline assignment: CDR1 MNHEY and CDR2 SMNVEV (reference sequence). CDR3 coding DNA: TGTGCCAGCAGTTTATCTGGGGGGTCCTACTCCTACGAGCAGTACTTC. Protein: CASSLSGGSYSYEQYF.